The sequence of this T cell receptor beta chain was determined in a study of blood T cells in healthy people across ages. This clonotype showed up just a few times. Germline CDR1 reads SGHTA; CDR2 reads FQGNSA. CDR3 length: 16 amino acids. The ends lost 5 bases at V and 7 bases at J; junction bases unmatched: 14. Alongside a J-beta primer mix, a sample-barcoded 5' primer served in a second PCR lasting roughly 6 to 11 cycles. TCRdb ran MiXCR on the 5' RACE reads and lists one entry per CDR3 protein. The sample lists over 1.5 million distinct CDR3 sequences; about 49% were seen once. Input material: blood. The V gene is TRBV7-2, the J gene TRBJ2-1; 7 bases map to TRBD1. The sequence was obtained from a middle-aged woman in good health. CDR3 amino acids: CASSKSGTVPFNEQFF. The DNA for the CDR3 is TGTGCCAGCAGCAAATCCGGGACAGTCCCTTTTAATGAGCAGTTCTTC.